Listed below are T cell receptor beta chains from one sample, sequenced in a study of blood T cell repertoires in COVID-19. Using immunoSEQ multiplex PCR, the repertoire was profiled, and TCRdb retains in-frame clones only, with some absent. Here the sample spans about 80,000 clones, approximately 88% being singletons. Sequencing was performed on peripheral blood. The receptor source for this set is a woman older than 75 with acute or convalescent COVID-19. CDR3s include the opening cysteine and the closing phenylalanine or tryptophan. The D gene is left open where the match is weak. The listing skips clone size in some rows; elsewhere it reads once, few, many or a size class.

CDR3 protein	CDR3 DNA	V gene	J gene	D gene	clone size
CASSLRLAHNEQFF	TGTGCCAGTAGTTTGAGACTAGCCCACAATGAGCAGTTCTTC	TRBV19	TRBJ2-1	TRBD2	-
CASSEAGGRDTQYF	TGTGCCAGCAGCGAAGCGGGGGGAAGGGATACGCAGTATTTT	TRBV9	TRBJ2-3	TRBD2	-
CASSSKQGAVAFF	TGTGCCAGCAGTTCAAAACAGGGGGCTGTAGCTTTCTTT	TRBV12-3/TRBV12-4	TRBJ1-1	TRBD1	-
CASSPDSTNQPQHF	TGTGCCAGTAGTCCTGACAGTACCAATCAGCCCCAGCATTTT	TRBV19	TRBJ1-5	-	-
CASSYSGRSYGYTF	TGTGCCAGCAGTTACTCGGGCAGATCCTATGGCTACACCTTC	TRBV6-2/TRBV6-3	TRBJ1-2	-	once
CASSPRDSPNYGYTF	TGTGCCAGCAGCCCCAGGGACAGCCCTAACTATGGCTACACCTTC	TRBV5-5	TRBJ1-2	TRBD1	-
CASRIQGTDTQYF	TGTGCCAGCAGGATTCAGGGAACAGATACGCAGTATTTT	TRBV27	TRBJ2-3	-	-
CASSLGQGTNYGYTF	TGTGCCAGCAGCTTGGGACAGGGGACTAACTATGGCTACACCTTC	TRBV6-5	TRBJ1-2	TRBD1	-
CASSGLAGISYNEQFF	TGTGCCAGCAGCGGACTAGCGGGCATCTCCTACAATGAGCAGTTCTTC	TRBV27	TRBJ2-1	TRBD2	-
CASSQLAGFEQYF	TGTGCCAGCAGCCAACTAGCGGGGTTCGAGCAGTACTTC	TRBV4-2	TRBJ2-7	TRBD2	-
CASSEARGGAKTQYF	TGTGCCAGCAGTGAAGCGCGCGGGGGGGCGAAGACCCAGTACTTC	TRBV2	TRBJ2-5	TRBD2	-
CASSLGTGQGNTIYF	TGTGCCAGCAGCTTAGGGACAGGGCAAGGAAACACCATATATTTT	TRBV7-8	TRBJ1-3	TRBD1	-
CATSRAGQGNEKLFF	TGTGCCACCAGCAGAGCGGGGCAGGGGAATGAAAAACTGTTTTTT	TRBV15	TRBJ1-4	-	-
CASSSRLAGENEQFF	TGTGCCAGCAGCTCAAGACTAGCGGGAGAAAATGAGCAGTTCTTC	TRBV9	TRBJ2-1	TRBD2	-
CASSEGASTTEAFF	TGTGCCAGCAGTGAAGGCGCATCTACCACTGAAGCTTTCTTT	TRBV6-1	TRBJ1-1	-	-
CASSGGTGRNQPQHF	TGTGCCAGCAGCGGAGGAACAGGTCGCAATCAGCCCCAGCATTTT	TRBV9	TRBJ1-5	-	-
CASTGGYNEQFF	TGTGCCAGCACCGGTGGTTACAATGAGCAGTTCTTC	TRBV2	TRBJ2-1	-	few
CASSFQGRTATTYEQYF	TGTGCCAGCAGTTTCCAGGGTCGGACAGCTACGACCTACGAGCAGTACTTC	TRBV27	TRBJ2-7	-	-